Listed here is a single T cell receptor beta chain. Antigen unknown. Germline CDR1 and CDR2: SGHDN and FVKESK. Trimming cost V 5 bases and J 2 bases; bases outside gene matches: 3. This CDR3 is 14 amino acids long. These data are taken from a study of cytomegalovirus exposure and HLA in healthy donors. Use of 60 Vbeta and 13 Jbeta primers characterized the PCR. TCRdb's table, derived via immunoSEQ multiplex PCR, lists solely in-frame clones and lacks some. The sample includes roughly 180,000 clones, about four fifths of them seen just once. General study findings and limits: DRB1 had the most TCR associations and HLA-C the fewest, a later analysis found, with rates varying by HLA locus. It emerged from a later analysis that several of the most significant clusters appeared to be linked to common viral pathogens.

The V gene is TRBV14, the J gene TRBJ2-5, with 9 bases lining up with TRBD2. Sequenced material: PBMCs. This TCR came from a woman in her twenties or thirties in good health and CMV-seropositive. The CDR3 loop is CASSMGLAQETQYF. Written as DNA, the CDR3 is TGTGCCAGCAGCATGGGACTAGCTCAAGAGACCCAGTACTTC.